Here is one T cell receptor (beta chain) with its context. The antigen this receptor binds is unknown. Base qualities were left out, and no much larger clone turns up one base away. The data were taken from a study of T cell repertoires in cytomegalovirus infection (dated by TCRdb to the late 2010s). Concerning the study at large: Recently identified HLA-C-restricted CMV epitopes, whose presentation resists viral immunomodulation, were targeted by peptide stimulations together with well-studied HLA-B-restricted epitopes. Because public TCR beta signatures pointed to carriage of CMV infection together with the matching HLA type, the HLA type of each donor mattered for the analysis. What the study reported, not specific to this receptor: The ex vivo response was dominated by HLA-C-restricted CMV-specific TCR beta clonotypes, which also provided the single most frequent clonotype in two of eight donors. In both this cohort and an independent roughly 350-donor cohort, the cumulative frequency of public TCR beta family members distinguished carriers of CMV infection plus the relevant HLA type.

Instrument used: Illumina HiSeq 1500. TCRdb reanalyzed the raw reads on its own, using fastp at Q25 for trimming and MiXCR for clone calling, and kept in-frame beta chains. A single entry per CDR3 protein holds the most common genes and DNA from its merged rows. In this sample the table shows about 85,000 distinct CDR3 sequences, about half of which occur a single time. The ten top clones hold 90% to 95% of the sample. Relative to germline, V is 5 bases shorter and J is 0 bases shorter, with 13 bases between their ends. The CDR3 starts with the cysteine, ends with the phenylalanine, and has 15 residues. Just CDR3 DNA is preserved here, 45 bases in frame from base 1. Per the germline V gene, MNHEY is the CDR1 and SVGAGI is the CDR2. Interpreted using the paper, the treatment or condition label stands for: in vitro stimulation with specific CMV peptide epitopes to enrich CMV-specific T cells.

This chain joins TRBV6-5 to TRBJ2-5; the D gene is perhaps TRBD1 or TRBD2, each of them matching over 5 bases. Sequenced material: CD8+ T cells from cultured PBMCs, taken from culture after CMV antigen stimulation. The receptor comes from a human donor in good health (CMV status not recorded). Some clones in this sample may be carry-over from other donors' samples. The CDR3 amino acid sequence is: CASSRAGTYQETQYF. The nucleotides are TGTGCCAGCAGTCGGGCAGGGACGTACCAAGAGACCCAGTACTTC.